This T cell receptor beta chain derives from a study of blood T cell repertoires in COVID-19. CDR3 length: 14 residues. V was trimmed by 0 bases and J by 1 base, leaving 7 bases between them. Germline V gene data show CDR1 as SGHAT and CDR2 as FQNNGV. In the study's own analysis: Quantification of nucleated cells was approximated via reference gene primer amplification. Profiled with immunoSEQ multiplex PCR; TCRdb holds only in-frame clones, not every one. D and trimming come from the DNA, and the V and J calls and clone size come from that table. Of roughly 49,000 clones in the sample, around 78% were seen once.

This chain links TRBV11-2 with TRBJ2-7; D uncertain. The TCR comes from a human donor in a cohort sampled during active COVID-19. Sequencing was carried out using peripheral blood. DNA for the CDR3: TGTGCCAGCAGCTTAGATCGGTCTTCCTACGAGCAGTACTTC. Residues: CASSLDRSSYEQYF.